This TCR beta chain was sequenced in a study of Graves' ophthalmopathy and Graves' hyperthyroidism. As for this clonotype: Antigen: not known.

Study results and caveats: Among thyroid clonotypes expanded above 0.001 frequency, most also appeared in blood.

Amplified TCR beta CDR3 regions were obtained using RNA transcripts as template. HTBI-primed first-round RT-PCR preceded second-round multiplex PCR. TCRdb used MiXCR to reprocess the multiplex PCR reads, holding one entry per CDR3 protein. Of more than 1,000,000 distinct CDR3 sequences listed, about 38% are singletons. V gave up 3 bases and J gave up 1 base, with 9 bases separating them. CDR3 size: 14 residues. Germline-derived CDR1 and CDR2 are SEHNR and FQNEAQ (reference sequence). The sequencing input was peripheral blood or thyroid tissue (not recorded which). The chain has TRBV7-9 and TRBJ2-5; D is unclear. The sequence was collected from an adult man with Graves' hyperthyroidism. CDR3 in amino acids: CASSLMGFQETQYF. CDR3 DNA: TGTGCCAGCAGCTTGATGGGGTTCCAAGAGACCCAGTACTTC. The full variable domain, with the rest looked up from reference TRBV7-9 and TRBJ2-5, is DTGVSQNPRHKITKRGQNVTFRCDPISEHNRLYWYRQTLGQGPEFLTYFQNEAQLEKSRLLSDRFSAERPKGSFSTLEIQRTEQGDSAMYLCASSLMGFQETQYFGPGTRLLVL.